This T cell receptor (beta chain) is drawn from a study of T cell responses to AZD1222 COVID-19 vaccine. General study results and limits: Seropositivity was recorded at baseline in only a handful of AZD1222 recipients. Donors in the cohort were predominantly white British and more often female, and clonal diversity was possibly underestimated. In the spike-specific TCR repertoire, nearly half reportedly target unmutated variant regions.

Profiled with immunoSEQ multiplex PCR; TCRdb holds only in-frame clones, not every one. Among about 60,000 clones listed, 75% to 90% were seen once. Worth noting for this clone: Its cognate antigen is unknown.

Germline loops: CDR1 MDHEN, CDR2 SYDVKM. The CDR3 totals 12 residues. V was clipped by 4 bases and J by 8 bases, with 11 bases between them. The clonotype comes from an adult in good health. This chain connects TRBV28 to TRBJ1-2; D ambiguous. The specimen comprised peripheral blood, sampled on day 0 of AZD1222 vaccination. The CDR3 region is CASSWGSRGYTF. CDR3 DNA sequence: TGTGCCAGCAGTTGGGGTTCTCGGGGCTACACCTTC.